Following are 16 T cell receptor beta chains from one sample sequenced in a study of vaccination and CD4 T cells after COVID-19. Treatment noted: approximately nine-day PBMC culture with coronavirus spike peptide pools or control peptides (ViraFEST assay). Sequencing of DNA taken from cultured CD4+ T cells relied on the Oncomine TCR Beta short-read assay. TCRdb fed the PCR reads into MiXCR, producing one record per CDR3 protein. This table has 4,000 to 6,000 distinct CDR3 sequences, around 82% appearing once. These TCRs are of unknown antigen specificity. The sample was CD4+ T cells from blood, cultured in vitro. Receptors were obtained from a human donor who had recovered from COVID-19.

This clonotype showed up just a few times. An end of the junction does not agree with germline; a read error may underlie this. This chain connects TRBV6-5 to TRBJ1-1, with 11 positions matching TRBD1. The CDR3 spans 19 residues. Germline lookup yields CDR1 MNHEY and CDR2 SVGAGI. The CDR3: CASSNSGGTGGPSWTEAFF. CDR3 sequence (DNA): TGTGCCAGCAGTAACTCCGGCGGGACAGGGGGACCAAGCTGGACTGAAGCTTTCTTT.

V usage is TRBV20-1 and J usage is TRBJ2-7; 8 nucleotides align to TRBD2. J lost 2 bases, V lost 6 bases, and 6 bases had no gene match. Germline lookup yields CDR1 DFQATT and CDR2 SNEGSKA (reference sequence). The length of the CDR3 is 13 residues. The CDR3 reads CSASISGTYEQYF. The CDR3 coding sequence is TGCAGTGCCTCGATTAGCGGGACCTACGAGCAGTACTTC.

The chain uses TRBV21-1 and TRBJ1-5; the table gives TRBD1 as D, unverified against the DNA. TRBV21-1 is given as a pseudogene. The CDR3 has 16 amino acids. CDR3 DNA: TGTGCCAGCTTTAAGGGGGGGAATTATAGCAATCAGCCCCAGCATTTT. It encodes CASFKGGNYSNQPQHF.

The genes are TRBV10-2 and TRBJ1-1, with TRBD1 matching over 8 bases. V dropped 10 bases and J dropped 1; count of bases not matched to a gene: 8. This CDR3 has 14 amino acids. Germline V gene lookup returns CDR1 WSHSY and CDR2 SAAADI. This CDR3 is CATKAQGANTEAFF. Written as DNA, the CDR3 is TGCGCCACCAAAGCCCAGGGGGCGAACACTGAAGCTTTCTTT.

The V call is TRBV2, the J call TRBJ1-2, with unresolved D. Germline lookup yields CDR1 SNHLY and CDR2 FYNNEI. CDR3 size: 15 residues. V lost 1 base to trimming and J lost 4 bases, with 13 bases between them. The CDR3 reads CASSEDSPEVYGYTF. The CDR3 nucleotides are TGTGCCAGCAGTGAAGACAGCCCGGAGGTCTATGGCTACACCTTC.

In this sample, this clonotype is hyperexpanded. CDR3 sequence (DNA): TGTGCCAGCAGTACCGTCAACTATGGCTACACCTTC. It codes for CASSTVNYGYTF. The chain carries TRBV27 and TRBJ1-2; D remains ambiguous. There are 12 residues in the CDR3. Germline-derived CDR1 and CDR2 are MNHEY and SMNVEV (reference sequence). V lost 5 bases to trimming and J lost 2 bases, with 6 bases between them.

The rearrangement links TRBV12-3 or TRBV12-4 to TRBJ2-7, with a weak D call TRBD2 (5 bases). The V gene lost 2 bases and the J gene lost 3 bases, with 11 bases spanning the gap. The CDR3 runs 14 residues. CDR3 sequence reads: CASSLSYRDYEQYF. In nucleotides, the CDR3 is TGTGCCAGCAGTTTAAGTTACCGGGACTACGAGCAGTACTTC.

This sequence joins TRBV10-1 and TRBJ1-1; D remains ambiguous. Germline lookup yields CDR1 WNHNN and CDR2 SYGVQD (reference sequence). The CDR3 totals 15 residues. Trimming cost V 6 bases and J 11 bases, with 25 bases left between them. For the CDR3, the DNA is TGCGCCAGCAGCCCGGCGGGTGTTCCTAATAACGAGGCTTTCTTT. It encodes CASSPAGVPNNEAFF.

The chain couples TRBV6-1 to TRBJ1-1; the D gene is possibly TRBD1 (6 bases). Trimming took off 6 bases at V and 1 base at J, with 15 bases between the two ends. The CDR3 spans 15 residues. Germline CDR1 MNHNS, CDR2 SASEGT. CDR3 amino acids: CASRLYMGQNTEAFF. For the CDR3, the DNA is TGTGCCAGCAGACTATATATGGGACAGAACACTGAAGCTTTCTTT.

The V call is TRBV7-9, the J call TRBJ2-5; 11 bases are shared with TRBD2. Germline lookup yields CDR1 SEHNR and CDR2 FQNEAQ (reference sequence). V shed 5 bases, J shed 6 bases, and the junction held 11 bases outside the gene matches. The CDR3 loop spans 16 amino acids. The CDR3 protein is CASSPLAGVGLQTQYF. CDR3 nucleotides: TGTGCCAGCAGCCCACTAGCGGGGGTTGGTTTGCAGACCCAGTACTTC.

This chain joins TRBV20-1 and TRBJ2-7; tentatively, D is TRBD1 (5 bases). V lost 1 base, J lost 6 bases, and 16 bases lay in between. The CDR3 length is 14 residues. In germline, CDR1 is DFQATT, CDR2 SNEGSKA (reference sequence). The CDR3 protein is CSARVSAGPGEQYF. The CDR3 DNA is TGCAGTGCTAGAGTATCGGCAGGGCCAGGCGAGCAGTACTTC.

The chain carries TRBV20-1 and TRBJ2-7; 7 bases are a match to TRBD2. There are 14 residues in the CDR3. With V trimmed by 6 bases and J by 1 base, 9 bases remained unmatched. Looked up from germline, CDR1 is DFQATT and CDR2 is SNEGSKA (reference sequence). The CDR3 DNA reads as TGCAGTGCCCGATCCGGGGGGAATTCCTACGAGCAGTACTTC. It specifies CSARSGGNSYEQYF.

This chain links TRBV27 with TRBJ2-2; 7 nucleotides match TRBD2. Germline V gene lookup returns CDR1 MNHEY and CDR2 SMNVEV (reference sequence). The V segment lost 8 bases and the J segment 4 bases; nucleotides outside the gene matches: 13. This CDR3 comprises 16 residues. The CDR3 loop is CASRAGEGRGTGELFF. DNA for the CDR3: TGTGCCAGCCGGGCGGGGGAGGGTCGGGGCACCGGGGAGCTGTTTTTT.

This clonotype was seen more than once but under ten times. The chain has TRBV7-2 and TRBJ2-3; D gene ambiguous. There are 15 residues in the CDR3. V lost 6 bases, J lost 0 bases, and 13 bases lay in between. The V gene's germline CDR1 is SGHTA and CDR2 FQGNSA. CDR3 residues: CASRQRSPSTDTQYF. CDR3 coding DNA: TGTGCCAGCAGACAGCGATCCCCTAGCACAGATACGCAGTATTTT.

There are a few counts of this clonotype. The rearrangement joins TRBV2 to TRBJ2-5; the D is unclear. The germline V and J ends were trimmed by 4 bases and 2 bases, with 23 bases remaining between them. CDR3 length equals 18 residues. The germline gives CDR1 SNHLY, CDR2 FYNNEI. The CDR3 region is CASSGVLSTYLPQETQYF. CDR3 DNA sequence: TGTGCCAGCAGTGGGGTTTTATCGACATACCTACCTCAAGAGACCCAGTACTTC.

V and J are TRBV6-5 and TRBJ1-2; D not certain. The CDR3 covers 15 residues. From germline, CDR1 is MNHEY and CDR2 SVGAGI. V lost 4 bases, J lost 4 bases, and 16 bases lay in between. CDR3 residues: CASSSFGIGGYGYTF. As DNA, the CDR3 is TGTGCCAGCAGTTCGTTCGGTATTGGAGGCTATGGCTACACCTTC.